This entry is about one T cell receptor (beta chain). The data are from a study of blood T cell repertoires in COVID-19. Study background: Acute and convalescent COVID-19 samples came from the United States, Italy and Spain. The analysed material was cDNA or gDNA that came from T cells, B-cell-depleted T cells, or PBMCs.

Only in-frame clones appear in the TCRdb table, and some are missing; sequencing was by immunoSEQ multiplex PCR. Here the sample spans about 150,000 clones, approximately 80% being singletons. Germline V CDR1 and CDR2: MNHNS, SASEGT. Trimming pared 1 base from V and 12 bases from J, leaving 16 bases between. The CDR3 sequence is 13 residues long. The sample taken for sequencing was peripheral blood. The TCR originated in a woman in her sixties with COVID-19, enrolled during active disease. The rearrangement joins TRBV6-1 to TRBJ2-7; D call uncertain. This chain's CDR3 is CASSEGRLGELYF. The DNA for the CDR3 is TGTGCCAGCAGTGAAGGTCGCCTGGGCGAGTTGTACTTC.